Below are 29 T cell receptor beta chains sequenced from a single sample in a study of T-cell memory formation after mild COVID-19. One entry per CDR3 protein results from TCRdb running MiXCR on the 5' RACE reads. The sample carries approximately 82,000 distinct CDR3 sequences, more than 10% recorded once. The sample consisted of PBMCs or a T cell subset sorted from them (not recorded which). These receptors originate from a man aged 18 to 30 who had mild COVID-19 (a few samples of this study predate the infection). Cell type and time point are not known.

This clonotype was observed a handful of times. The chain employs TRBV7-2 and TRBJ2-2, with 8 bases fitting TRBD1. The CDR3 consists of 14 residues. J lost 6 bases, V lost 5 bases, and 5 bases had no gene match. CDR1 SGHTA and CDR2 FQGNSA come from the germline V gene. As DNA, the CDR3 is TGTGCCAGCAGCCCAACAGGGGGATCCGGGGAGCTGTTTTTT. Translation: CASSPTGGSGELFF. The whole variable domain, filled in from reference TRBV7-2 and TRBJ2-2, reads GAGVSQSPSNKVTEKGKDVELRCDPISGHTALYWYRQSLGQGLEFLIYFQGNSAPDKSGLPSDRFSAERTGGSVSTLTIQRTQQEDSAVYLCASSPTGGSGELFFGEGSRLTVL.

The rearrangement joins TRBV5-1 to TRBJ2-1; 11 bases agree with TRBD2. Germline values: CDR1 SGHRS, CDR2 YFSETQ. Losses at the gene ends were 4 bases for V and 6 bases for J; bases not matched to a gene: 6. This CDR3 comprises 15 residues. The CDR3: CASSPGTSGFNEQFF. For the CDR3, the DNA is TGCGCCAGCAGCCCGGGGACTAGCGGATTCAATGAGCAGTTCTTC.

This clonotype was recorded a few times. This chain's CDR3 is CASRGGETQYF. As DNA, the CDR3 is TGTGCCAGCAGAGGCGGAGAGACCCAGTACTTC. V is TRBV7-9 and J is TRBJ2-5; D ambiguous. The CDR3 is 11 amino acids. Trimming pared 6 bases from V and 4 bases from J, leaving 6 bases between. Germline assignment: CDR1 SEHNR and CDR2 FQNEAQ (reference sequence).

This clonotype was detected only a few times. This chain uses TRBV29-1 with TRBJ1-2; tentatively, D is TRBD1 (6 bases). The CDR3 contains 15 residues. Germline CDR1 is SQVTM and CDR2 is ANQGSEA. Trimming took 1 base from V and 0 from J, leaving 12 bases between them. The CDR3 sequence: CSVEARTAANYGYTF. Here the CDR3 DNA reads TGCAGCGTTGAAGCTCGGACAGCCGCTAACTATGGCTACACCTTC.

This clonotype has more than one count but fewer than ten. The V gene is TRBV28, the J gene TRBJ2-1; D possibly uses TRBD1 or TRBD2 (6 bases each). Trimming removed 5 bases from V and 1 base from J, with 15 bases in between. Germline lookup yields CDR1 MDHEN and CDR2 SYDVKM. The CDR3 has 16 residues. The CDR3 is CASSPVTGRSYNEQFF. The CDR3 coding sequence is TGTGCCAGCAGTCCCGTAACAGGGAGGTCCTACAATGAGCAGTTCTTC.

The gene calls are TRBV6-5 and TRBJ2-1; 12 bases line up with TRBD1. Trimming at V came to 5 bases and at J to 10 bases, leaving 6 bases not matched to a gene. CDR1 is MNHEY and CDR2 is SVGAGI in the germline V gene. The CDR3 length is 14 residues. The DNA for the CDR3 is TGTGCCAGCAGTCCGGGACAGGGGGCTTGGGAGCAGTTCTTC. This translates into CASSPGQGAWEQFF.

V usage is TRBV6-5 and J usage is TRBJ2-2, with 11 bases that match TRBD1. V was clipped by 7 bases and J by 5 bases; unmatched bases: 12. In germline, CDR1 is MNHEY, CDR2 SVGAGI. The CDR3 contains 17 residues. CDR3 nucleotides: TGTGCCAGCACGGGACAGGGGGTTATACGGGGGACCGGGGAGCTGTTTTTT. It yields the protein CASTGQGVIRGTGELFF.

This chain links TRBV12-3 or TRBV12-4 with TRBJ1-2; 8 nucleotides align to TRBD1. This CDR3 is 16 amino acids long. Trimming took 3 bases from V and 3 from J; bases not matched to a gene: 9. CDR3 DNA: TGTGCCAGCAGTTTTACGGTCAGGGGGCGCGACTATGGCTACACCTTC. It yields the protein CASSFTVRGRDYGYTF.

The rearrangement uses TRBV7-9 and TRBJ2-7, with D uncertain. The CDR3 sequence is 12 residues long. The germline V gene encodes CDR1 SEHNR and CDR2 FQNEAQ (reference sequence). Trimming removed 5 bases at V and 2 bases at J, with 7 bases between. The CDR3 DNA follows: TGTGCCAGCAGCATCGGCCCCTACGAGCAGTACGTC. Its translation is CASSIGPYEQYV.

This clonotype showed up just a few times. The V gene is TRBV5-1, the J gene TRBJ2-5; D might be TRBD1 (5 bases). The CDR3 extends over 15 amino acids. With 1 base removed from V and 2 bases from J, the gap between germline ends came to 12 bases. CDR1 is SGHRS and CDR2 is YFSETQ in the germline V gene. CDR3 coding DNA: TGCGCCAGCAGCTTGTTCGGCCGACAGCAAGAGACCCAGTACTTC. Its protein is CASSLFGRQQETQYF.

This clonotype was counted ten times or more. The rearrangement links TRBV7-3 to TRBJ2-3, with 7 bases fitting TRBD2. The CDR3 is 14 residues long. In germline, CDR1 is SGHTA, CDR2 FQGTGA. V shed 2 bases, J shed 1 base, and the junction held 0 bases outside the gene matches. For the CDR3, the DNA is TGTGCCAGCAGCTTAGCGGGGGGCACAGATACGCAGTATTTT. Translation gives CASSLAGGTDTQYF.

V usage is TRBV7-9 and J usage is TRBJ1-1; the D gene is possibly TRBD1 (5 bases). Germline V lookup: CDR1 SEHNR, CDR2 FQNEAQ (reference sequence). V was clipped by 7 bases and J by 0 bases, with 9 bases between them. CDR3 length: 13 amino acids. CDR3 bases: TGTGCCAGCACGGGCAGGGTGAACACTGAAGCTTTCTTT. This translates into CASTGRVNTEAFF.

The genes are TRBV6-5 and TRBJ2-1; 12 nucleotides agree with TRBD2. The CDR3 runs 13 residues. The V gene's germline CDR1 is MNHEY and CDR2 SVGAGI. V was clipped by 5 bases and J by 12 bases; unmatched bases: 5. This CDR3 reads CASSTSGGLGQFF. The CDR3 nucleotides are TGTGCCAGCAGTACTAGCGGGGGGCTTGGGCAGTTCTTC.

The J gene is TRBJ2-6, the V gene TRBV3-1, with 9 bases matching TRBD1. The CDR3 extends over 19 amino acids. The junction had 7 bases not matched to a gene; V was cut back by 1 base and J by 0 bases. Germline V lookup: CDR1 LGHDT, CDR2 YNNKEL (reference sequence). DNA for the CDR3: TGTGCCAGCAGCCAAGTGATAGGACAGGGGATCTCTGGGGCCAACGTCCTGACTTTC. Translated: CASSQVIGQGISGANVLTF.

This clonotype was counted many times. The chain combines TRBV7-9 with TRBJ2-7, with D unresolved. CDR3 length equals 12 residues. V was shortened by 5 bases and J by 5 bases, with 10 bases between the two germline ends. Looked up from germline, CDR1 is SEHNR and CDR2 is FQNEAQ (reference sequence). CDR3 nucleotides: TGTGCCAGCAGCCCACGGCATCACGAGCAGTACTTC. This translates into CASSPRHHEQYF. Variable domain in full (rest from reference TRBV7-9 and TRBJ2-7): DTGVSQNPRHKITKRGQNVTFRCDPISEHNRLYWYRQTLGQGPEFLTYFQNEAQLEKSRLLSDRFSAERPKGSFSTLEIQRTEQGDSAMYLCASSPRHHEQYFGPGTRLTVT.

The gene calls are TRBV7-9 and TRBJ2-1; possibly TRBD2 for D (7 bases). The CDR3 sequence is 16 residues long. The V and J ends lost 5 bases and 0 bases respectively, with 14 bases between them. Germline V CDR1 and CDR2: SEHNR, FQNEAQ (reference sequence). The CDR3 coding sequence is TGTGCCAGCAGCCCGAGGGGGGGCGACTCCTACAATGAGCAGTTCTTC. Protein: CASSPRGGDSYNEQFF.

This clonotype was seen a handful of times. This CDR3 reads CASSERFREDDTQYF. Written as DNA, the CDR3 is TGTGCCAGCAGCGAGAGGTTCAGGGAGGACGATACGCAGTATTTT. The rearrangement joins TRBV5-5 to TRBJ2-3, with D possibly matching TRBD2 (6 bases). The length of the CDR3 is 15 residues. V was clipped by 4 bases and J by 6 bases, with 18 bases between them. Germline V gives CDR1 SGHKS, CDR2 YYEKEE (reference sequence).

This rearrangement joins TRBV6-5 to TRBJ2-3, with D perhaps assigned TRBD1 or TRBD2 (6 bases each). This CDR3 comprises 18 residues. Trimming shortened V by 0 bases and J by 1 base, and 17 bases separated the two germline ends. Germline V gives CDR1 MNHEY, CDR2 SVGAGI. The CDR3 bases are TGTGCCAGCAGTTACTCGATTAGGGGGGACCTACGCACAGATACGCAGTATTTT. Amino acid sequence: CASSYSIRGDLRTDTQYF.

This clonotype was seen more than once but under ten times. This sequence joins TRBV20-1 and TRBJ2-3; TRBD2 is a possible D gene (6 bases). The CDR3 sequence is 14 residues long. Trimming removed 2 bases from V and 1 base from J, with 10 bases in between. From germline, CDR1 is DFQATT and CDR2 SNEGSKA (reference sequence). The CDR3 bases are TGCAGTGCTAGACCCCAGCGGGGCACAGATACGCAGTATTTT. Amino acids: CSARPQRGTDTQYF.

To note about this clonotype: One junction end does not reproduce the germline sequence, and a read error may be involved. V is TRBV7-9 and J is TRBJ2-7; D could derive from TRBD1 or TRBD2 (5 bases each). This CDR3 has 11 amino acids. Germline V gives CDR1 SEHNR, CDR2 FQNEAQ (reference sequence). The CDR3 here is CASSLGDGYSF. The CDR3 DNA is TGTGCCAGCAGCTTAGGGGACGGCTATTCTTTC. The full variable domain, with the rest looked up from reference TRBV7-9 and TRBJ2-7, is DTGVSQNPRHKITKRGQNVTFRCDPISEHNRLYWYRQTLGQGPEFLTYFQNEAQLEKSRLLSDRFSAERPKGSFSTLEIQRTEQGDSAMYLCASSLGDGYSFGPGTRLTVT.

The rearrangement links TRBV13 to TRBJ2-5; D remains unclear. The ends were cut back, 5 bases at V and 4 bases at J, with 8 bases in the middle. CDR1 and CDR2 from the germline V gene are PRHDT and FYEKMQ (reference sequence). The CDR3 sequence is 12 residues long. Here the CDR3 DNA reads TGTGCCAGCAGCCAGCTTGGAGAGACCCAGTACTTC. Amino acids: CASSQLGETQYF.

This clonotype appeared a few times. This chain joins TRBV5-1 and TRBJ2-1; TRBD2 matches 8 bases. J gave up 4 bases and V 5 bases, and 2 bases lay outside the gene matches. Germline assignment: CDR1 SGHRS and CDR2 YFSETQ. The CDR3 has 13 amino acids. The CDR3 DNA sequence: TGCGCCAGCAGTGTAGCGGGGTACAATGAGCAGTTCTTC. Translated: CASSVAGYNEQFF.

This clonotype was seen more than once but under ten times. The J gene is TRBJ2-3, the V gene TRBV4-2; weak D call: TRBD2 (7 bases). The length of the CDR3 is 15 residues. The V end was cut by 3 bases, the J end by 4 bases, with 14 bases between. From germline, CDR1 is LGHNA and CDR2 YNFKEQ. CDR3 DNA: TGTGCCAGCAGCCACCTAGGGGGGGACGCAGATACGCAGTATTTT. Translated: CASSHLGGDADTQYF.

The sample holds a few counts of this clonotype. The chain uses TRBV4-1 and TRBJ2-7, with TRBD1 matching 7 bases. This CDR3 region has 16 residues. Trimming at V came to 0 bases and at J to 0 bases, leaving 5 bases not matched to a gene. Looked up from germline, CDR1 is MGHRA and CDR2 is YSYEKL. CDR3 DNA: TGCGCCAGCAGCCAAGATCCCTGGGACAGCTCCTACGAGCAGTACTTC. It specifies CASSQDPWDSSYEQYF.

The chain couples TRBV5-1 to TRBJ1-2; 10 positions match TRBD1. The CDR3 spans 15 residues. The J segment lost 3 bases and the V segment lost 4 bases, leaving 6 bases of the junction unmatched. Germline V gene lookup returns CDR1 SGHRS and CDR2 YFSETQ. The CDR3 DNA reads TGCGCCAGCAGCCTAACGGGACAGGGGTACTATGGCTACACCTTC. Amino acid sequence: CASSLTGQGYYGYTF.

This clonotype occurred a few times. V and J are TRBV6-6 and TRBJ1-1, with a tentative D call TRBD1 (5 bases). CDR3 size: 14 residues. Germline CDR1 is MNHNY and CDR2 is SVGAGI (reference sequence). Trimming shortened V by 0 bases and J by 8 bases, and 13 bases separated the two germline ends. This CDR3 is CASSYSSTGSEAFF. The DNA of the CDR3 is TGTGCCAGCAGTTACTCTTCAACAGGTTCCGAAGCTTTCTTT.

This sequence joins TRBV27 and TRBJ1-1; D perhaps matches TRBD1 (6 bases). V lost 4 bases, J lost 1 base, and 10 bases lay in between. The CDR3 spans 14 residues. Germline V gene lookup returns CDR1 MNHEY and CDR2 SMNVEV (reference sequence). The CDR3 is CASSWAGANTEAFF. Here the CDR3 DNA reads TGTGCCAGCAGTTGGGCAGGGGCGAACACTGAAGCTTTCTTT.

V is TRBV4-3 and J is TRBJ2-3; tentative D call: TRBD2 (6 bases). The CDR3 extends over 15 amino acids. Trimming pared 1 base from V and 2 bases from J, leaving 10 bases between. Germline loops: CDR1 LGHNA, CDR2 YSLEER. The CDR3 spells CASSQARGPTDTQYF. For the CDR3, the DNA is TGCGCCAGCAGCCAAGCGCGGGGACCCACAGATACGCAGTATTTT.

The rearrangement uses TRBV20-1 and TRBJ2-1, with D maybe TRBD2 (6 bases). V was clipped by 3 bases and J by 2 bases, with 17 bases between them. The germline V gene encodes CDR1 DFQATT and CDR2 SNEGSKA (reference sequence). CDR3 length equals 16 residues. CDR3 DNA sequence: TGCAGTGCTAGGTCGGGGGAGCTAACGGCCTACAATGAGCAGTTCTTC. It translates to CSARSGELTAYNEQFF.